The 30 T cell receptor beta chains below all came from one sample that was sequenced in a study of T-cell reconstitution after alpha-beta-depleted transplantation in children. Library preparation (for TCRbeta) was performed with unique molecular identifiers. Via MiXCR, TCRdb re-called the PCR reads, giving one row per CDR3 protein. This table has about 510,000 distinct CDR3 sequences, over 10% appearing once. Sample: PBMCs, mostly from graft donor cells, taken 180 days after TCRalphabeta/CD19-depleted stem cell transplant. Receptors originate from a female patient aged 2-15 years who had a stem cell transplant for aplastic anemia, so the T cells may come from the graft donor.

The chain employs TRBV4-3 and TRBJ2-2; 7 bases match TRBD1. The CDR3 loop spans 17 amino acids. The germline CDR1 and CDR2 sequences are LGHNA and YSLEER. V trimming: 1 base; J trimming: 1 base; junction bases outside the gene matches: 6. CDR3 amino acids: CASSQGLGQLNTGELFF. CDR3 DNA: TGCGCCAGCAGCCAAGGATTGGGACAGCTGAACACCGGGGAGCTGTTTTTT.

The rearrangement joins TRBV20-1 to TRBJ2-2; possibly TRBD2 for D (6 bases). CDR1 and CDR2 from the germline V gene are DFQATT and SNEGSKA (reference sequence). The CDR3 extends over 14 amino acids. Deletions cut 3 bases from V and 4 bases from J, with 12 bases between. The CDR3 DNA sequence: TGCAGTGCTAGTCGGGAGTCGGGCACCGGGGAGCTGTTTTTT. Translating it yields CSASRESGTGELFF.

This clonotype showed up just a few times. The CDR3 reads CASSFGRLHGYTF. Written as DNA, the CDR3 is TGTGCCAGCAGTTTTGGCCGGCTCCATGGCTACACCTTC. The rearrangement joins TRBV28 to TRBJ1-2, with D uncertain. Trimming removed 3 bases from V and 6 bases from J, with 11 bases in between. The CDR3 covers 13 residues. Germline assignment: CDR1 MDHEN and CDR2 SYDVKM.

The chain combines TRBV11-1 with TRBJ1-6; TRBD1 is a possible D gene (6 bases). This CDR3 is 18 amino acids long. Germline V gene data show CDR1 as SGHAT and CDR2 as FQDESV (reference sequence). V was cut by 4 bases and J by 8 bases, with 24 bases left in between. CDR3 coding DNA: TGTGCCAGCAGCTCTTACCCGTTCGGACAGCTTGGAGATTCACCCCTCCACTTT. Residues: CASSSYPFGQLGDSPLHF.

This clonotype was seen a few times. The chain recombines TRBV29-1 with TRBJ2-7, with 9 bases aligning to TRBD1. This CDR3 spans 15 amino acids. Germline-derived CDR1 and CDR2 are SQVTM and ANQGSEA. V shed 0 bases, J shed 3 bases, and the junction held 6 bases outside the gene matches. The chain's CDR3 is CSVEDRGQGYYEQYF. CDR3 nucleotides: TGCAGCGTTGAAGATAGAGGACAGGGGTACTACGAGCAGTACTTC.

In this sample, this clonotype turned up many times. CDR3 amino acids: CASRHGTGLYEQYF. The CDR3 DNA follows: TGCGCCAGCAGACACGGGACAGGTCTCTACGAGCAGTACTTC. This chain connects TRBV5-1 to TRBJ2-7; 8 bases fit TRBD1. Germline CDR1 SGHRS, CDR2 YFSETQ. The CDR3 is 14 amino acids. V lost 5 bases and J lost 3; bases outside the gene matches: 7.

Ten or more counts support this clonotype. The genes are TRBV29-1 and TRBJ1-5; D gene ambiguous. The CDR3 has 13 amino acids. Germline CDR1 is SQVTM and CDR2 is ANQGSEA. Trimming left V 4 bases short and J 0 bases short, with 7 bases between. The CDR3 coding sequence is TGCAGCGTTGGGAAAGATAGCAATCAGCCCCAGCATTTT. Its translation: CSVGKDSNQPQHF.

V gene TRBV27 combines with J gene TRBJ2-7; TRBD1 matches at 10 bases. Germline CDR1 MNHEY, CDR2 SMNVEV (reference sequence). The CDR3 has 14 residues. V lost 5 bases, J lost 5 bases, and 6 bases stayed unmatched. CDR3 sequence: CASSARQGAHEQYV. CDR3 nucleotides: TGTGCCAGCAGTGCCCGACAGGGGGCCCACGAGCAGTACGTC.

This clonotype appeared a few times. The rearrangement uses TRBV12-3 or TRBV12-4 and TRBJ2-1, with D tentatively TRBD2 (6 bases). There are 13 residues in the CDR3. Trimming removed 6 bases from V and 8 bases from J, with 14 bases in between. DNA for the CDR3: TGTGCCAGCAGCTTCGGTTGGGGGGATGAGCAGTTCTTC. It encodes CASSFGWGDEQFF.

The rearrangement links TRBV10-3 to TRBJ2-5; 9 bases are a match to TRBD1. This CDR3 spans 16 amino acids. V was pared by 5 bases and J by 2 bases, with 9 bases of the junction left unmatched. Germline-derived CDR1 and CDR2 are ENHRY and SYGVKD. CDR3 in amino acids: CAISKGTGRDQETQYF. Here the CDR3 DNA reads TGTGCCATCAGTAAAGGGACAGGGCGGGATCAAGAGACCCAGTACTTC.

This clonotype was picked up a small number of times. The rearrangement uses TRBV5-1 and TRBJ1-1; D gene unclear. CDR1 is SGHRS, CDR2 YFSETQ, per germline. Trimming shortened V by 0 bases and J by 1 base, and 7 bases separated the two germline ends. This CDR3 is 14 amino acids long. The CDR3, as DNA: TGCGCCAGCAGCTTGGTTGCATCGAACACTGAAGCTTTCTTT. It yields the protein CASSLVASNTEAFF.

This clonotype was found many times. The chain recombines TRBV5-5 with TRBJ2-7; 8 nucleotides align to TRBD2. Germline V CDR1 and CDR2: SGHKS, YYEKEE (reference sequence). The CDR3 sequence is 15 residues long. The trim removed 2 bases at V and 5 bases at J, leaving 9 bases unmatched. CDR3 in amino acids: CASSFQHGRADEQYF. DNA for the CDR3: TGTGCCAGCAGCTTCCAACACGGGAGGGCCGACGAGCAGTACTTC.

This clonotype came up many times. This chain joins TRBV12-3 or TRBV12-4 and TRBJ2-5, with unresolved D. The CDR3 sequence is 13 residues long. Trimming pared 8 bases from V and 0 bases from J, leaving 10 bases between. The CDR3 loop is CASRDQYQETQYF. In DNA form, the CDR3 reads TGTGCCAGCCGAGACCAGTACCAAGAGACCCAGTACTTC.

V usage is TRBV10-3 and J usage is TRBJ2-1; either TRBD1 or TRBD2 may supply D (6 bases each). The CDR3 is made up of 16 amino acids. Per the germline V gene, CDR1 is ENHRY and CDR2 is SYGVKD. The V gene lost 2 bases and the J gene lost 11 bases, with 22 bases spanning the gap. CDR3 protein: CAISEGGPFSGNKQFF. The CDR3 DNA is TGTGCCATCAGTGAGGGGGGCCCTTTTAGCGGAAATAAGCAGTTCTTC.

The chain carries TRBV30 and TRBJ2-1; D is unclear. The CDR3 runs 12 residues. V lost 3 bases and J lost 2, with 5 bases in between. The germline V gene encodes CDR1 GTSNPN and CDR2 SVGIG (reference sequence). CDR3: CAWRKAYNEQFF. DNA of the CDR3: TGTGCCTGGAGAAAGGCCTACAATGAGCAGTTCTTC.

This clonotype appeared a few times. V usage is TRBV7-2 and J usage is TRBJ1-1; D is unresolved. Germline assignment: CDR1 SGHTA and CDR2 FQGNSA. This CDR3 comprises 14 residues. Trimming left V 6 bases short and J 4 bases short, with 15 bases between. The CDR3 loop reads CASRINVRGTEAFF. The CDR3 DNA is TGTGCCAGCAGGATTAATGTTCGGGGCACTGAAGCTTTCTTT.

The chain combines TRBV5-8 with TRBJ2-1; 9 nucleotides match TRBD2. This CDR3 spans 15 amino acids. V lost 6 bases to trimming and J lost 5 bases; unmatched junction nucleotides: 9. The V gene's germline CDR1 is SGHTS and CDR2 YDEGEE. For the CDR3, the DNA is TGTGCCAGCAACGGTTGGCGGGAGGGCAACAATGAGCAGTTCTTC. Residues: CASNGWREGNNEQFF. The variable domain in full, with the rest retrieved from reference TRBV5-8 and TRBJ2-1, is EAGVTQSPTHLIKTRGQQATLRCSPISGHTSVYWYQQALGLGLQFLLWYDEGEERNRGNFPPRFSGRQFPNYSSELNVNALELEDSALYLCASNGWREGNNEQFFGPGTRLTVL.

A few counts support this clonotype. The CDR3, as DNA: TGTGCCACCAGTGATTTGAGAGCGGGAGGGCCGAGAGATACGCAGTATTTT. Protein product: CATSDLRAGGPRDTQYF. The chain carries TRBV24-1 and TRBJ2-3; TRBD2 agrees at 10 bases. CDR1 is KGHDR and CDR2 is SFDVKD in the germline V gene. After removal of 0 bases from V and 5 bases from J, the junction contained 7 bases not matched to a gene. There are 17 residues in the CDR3.

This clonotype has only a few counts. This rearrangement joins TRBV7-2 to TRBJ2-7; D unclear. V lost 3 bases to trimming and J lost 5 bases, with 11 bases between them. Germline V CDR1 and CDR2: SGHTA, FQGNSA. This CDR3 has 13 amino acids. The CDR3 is CASSLAEIDEQYF. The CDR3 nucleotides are TGTGCCAGCAGCTTGGCTGAAATTGACGAGCAGTACTTC.

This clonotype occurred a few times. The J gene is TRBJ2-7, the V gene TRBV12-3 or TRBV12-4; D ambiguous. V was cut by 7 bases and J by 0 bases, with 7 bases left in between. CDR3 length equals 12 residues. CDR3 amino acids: CASMGSSYEQYV. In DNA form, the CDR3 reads TGTGCCAGCATGGGCAGCTCCTACGAGCAGTACGTC.

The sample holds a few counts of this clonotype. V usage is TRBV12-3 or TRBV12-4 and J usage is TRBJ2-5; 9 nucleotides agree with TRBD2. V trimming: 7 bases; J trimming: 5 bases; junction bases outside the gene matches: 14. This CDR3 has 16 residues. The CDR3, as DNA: TGTGCCAGCACCCCTAGCGGGATTGGCGATCGGGAGACCCAGTACTTC. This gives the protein CASTPSGIGDRETQYF.

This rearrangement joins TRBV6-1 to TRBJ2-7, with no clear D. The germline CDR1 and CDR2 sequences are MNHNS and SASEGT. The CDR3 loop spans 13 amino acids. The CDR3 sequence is CASSEDPNMVRSV. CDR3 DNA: TGTGCCAGCAGTGAAGACCCCAATATGGTGCGGAGCGTC.

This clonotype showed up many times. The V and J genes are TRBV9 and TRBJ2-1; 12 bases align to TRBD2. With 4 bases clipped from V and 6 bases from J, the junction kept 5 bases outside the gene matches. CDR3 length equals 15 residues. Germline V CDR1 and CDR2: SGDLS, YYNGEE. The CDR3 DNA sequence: TGTGCCAGCAGCCCGGGACTAGCGGGTCCCAATGAGCAGTTCTTC. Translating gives CASSPGLAGPNEQFF.

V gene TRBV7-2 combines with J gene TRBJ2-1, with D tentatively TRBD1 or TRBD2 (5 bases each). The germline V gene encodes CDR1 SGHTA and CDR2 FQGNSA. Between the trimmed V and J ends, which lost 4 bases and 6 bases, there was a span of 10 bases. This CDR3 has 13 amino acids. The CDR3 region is CASSSGPVNEQFF. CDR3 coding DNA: TGTGCCAGCAGCTCGGGACCAGTCAATGAGCAGTTCTTC. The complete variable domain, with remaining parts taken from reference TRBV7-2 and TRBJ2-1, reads GAGVSQSPSNKVTEKGKDVELRCDPISGHTALYWYRQSLGQGLEFLIYFQGNSAPDKSGLPSDRFSAERTGGSVSTLTIQRTQQEDSAVYLCASSSGPVNEQFFGPGTRLTVL.

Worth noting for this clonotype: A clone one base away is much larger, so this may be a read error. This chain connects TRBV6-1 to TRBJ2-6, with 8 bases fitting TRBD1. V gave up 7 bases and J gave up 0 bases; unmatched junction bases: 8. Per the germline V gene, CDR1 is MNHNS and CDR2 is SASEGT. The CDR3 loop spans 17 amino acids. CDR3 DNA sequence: TGTGCCAGCACCCTCGGACAGGGATACTCTGGGGCCAACGTCCTGACTTTC. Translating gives CASTLGQGYSGANVLTF.

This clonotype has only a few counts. In DNA form, the CDR3 reads TGCGCCAGCAGCCAAGAGACTAGCGGGAGGGCCTGGGAGCAGTTCTTC. Translated, it gives CASSQETSGRAWEQFF. The chain uses TRBV4-3 and TRBJ2-1; 14 nucleotides align to TRBD2. The CDR3 spans 16 residues. Germline V gene data show CDR1 as LGHNA and CDR2 as YSLEER. With 0 bases clipped from V and 10 bases from J, the junction kept 5 bases outside the gene matches.

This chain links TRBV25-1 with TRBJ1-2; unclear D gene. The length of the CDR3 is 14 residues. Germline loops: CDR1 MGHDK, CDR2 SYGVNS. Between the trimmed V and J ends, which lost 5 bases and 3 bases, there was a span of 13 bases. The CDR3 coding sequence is TGTGCCAGCAGTTACTCGGACTCCTACTATGGCTACACCTTC. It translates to CASSYSDSYYGYTF.

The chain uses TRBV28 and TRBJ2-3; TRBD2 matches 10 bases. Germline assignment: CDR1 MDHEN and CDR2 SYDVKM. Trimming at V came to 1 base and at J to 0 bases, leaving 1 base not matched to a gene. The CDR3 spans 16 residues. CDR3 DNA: TGTGCCAGCAGTTTATTGGGACTAGCGAGCACAGATACGCAGTATTTT. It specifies CASSLLGLASTDTQYF.

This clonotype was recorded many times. CDR3 sequence reads: CSAYREGSYEQYF. The CDR3 nucleotides are TGCAGTGCGTACAGGGAGGGCTCCTACGAGCAGTACTTC. The chain joins TRBV20-1 to TRBJ2-7, with D possibly matching TRBD2 (7 bases). V lost 6 bases and J 0 bases, leaving 12 bases between the germline ends. The CDR3 is 13 residues long. CDR1 is DFQATT, CDR2 SNEGSKA, per germline (reference sequence).

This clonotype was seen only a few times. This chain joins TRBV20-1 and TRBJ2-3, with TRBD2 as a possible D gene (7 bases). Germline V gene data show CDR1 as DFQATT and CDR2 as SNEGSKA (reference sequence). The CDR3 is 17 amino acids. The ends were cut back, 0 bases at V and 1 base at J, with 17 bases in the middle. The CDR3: CSAREGFGRGGTDTQYF. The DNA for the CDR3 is TGCAGTGCTAGAGAGGGGTTTGGGAGGGGGGGCACAGATACGCAGTATTTT.